This entry features one T cell receptor (beta chain) sequence. What it binds is not known. This record belongs to a study of cytomegalovirus exposure and HLA in healthy donors. J was trimmed by 6 bases and V by 3 bases; bases with no gene match: 11. CDR1 SGHNT and CDR2 YENEEA come from the germline V gene. The CDR3 contains 16 residues. General study results and limits: The classifier was said to identify cytomegalovirus status with high specificity and sensitivity. Among CMV-associated TCR beta chains, most appeared HLA-restricted in a later analysis. Sequencing probably produced one cluster of sequence variants that were highly shared.

Every donor was a healthy person donating bone marrow. In the PCR, 60 Vbeta and 13 Jbeta primers were used. Produced via immunoSEQ multiplex PCR; TCRdb's table is partial and in-frame only. The data show fewer than 150,000 clones, around 69% seen once. The chain carries TRBV11-3 and TRBJ2-7, with 10 bases identical to TRBD1. The sequence was collected from a man between 50 and 59 years old in good health and CMV-seropositive. The sample taken for sequencing was PBMCs. The CDR3 spells CASSFTGDRGPLEQYF. The CDR3 bases are TGTGCCAGCAGCTTTACCGGGGACAGGGGTCCACTCGAGCAGTACTTC.